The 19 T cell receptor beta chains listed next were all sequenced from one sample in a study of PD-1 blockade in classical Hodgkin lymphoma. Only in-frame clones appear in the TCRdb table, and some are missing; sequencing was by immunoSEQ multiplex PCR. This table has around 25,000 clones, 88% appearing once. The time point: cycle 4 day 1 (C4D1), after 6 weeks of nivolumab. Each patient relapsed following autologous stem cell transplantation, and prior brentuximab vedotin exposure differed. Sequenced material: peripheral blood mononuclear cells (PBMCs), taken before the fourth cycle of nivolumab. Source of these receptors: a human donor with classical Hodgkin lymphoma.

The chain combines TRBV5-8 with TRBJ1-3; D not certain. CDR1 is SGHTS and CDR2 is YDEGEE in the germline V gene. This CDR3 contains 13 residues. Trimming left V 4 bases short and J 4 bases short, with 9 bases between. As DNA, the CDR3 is TGTGCCAGCAGCCTACACCAGGGAAACACCATATATTTT. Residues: CASSLHQGNTIYF.

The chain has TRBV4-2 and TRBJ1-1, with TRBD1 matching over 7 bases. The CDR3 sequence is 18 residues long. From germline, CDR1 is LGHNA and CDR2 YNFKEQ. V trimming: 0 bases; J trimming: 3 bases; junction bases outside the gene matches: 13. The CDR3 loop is CASSQEARGLGRDTEAFF. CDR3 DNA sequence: TGTGCCAGCAGCCAAGAGGCTAGGGGGCTGGGGAGGGACACTGAAGCTTTCTTT.

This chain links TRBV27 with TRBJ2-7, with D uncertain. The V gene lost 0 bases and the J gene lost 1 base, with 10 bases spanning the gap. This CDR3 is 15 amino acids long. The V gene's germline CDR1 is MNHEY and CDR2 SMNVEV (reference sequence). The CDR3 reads CASSLSMARSYEQYF. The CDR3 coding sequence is TGTGCCAGCAGTTTATCGATGGCTCGATCCTACGAGCAGTACTTC.

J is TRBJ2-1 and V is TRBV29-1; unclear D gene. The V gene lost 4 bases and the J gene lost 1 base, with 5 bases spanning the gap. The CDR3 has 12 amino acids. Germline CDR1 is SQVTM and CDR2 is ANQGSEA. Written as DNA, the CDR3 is TGCAGCGTTGTGGGGTCCTACAATGAGCAGTTCTTC. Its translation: CSVVGSYNEQFF.

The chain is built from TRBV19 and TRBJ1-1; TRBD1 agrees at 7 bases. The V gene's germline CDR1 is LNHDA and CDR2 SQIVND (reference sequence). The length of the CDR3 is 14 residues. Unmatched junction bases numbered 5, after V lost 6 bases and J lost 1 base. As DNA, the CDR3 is TGTGCCAGTAGATTGACAGGGCGGAACACTGAAGCTTTCTTT. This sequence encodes CASRLTGRNTEAFF.

The CDR3 coding sequence is TGTGCCAGTAGTAGACGAAATCAGCCCCAGCATTTT. This sequence encodes CASSRRNQPQHF. The chain is built from TRBV19 and TRBJ1-5, with D unclear. The CDR3 contains 12 residues. V lost 4 bases and J 4 bases, leaving 5 bases between the germline ends. In germline, CDR1 is LNHDA, CDR2 SQIVND (reference sequence).

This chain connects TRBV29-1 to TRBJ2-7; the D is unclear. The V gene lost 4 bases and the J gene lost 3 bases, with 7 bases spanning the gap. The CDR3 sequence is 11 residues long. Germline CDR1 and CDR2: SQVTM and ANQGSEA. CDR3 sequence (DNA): TGCAGCGTTGGGCAGGACTACGAGCAGTACTTC. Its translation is CSVGQDYEQYF.

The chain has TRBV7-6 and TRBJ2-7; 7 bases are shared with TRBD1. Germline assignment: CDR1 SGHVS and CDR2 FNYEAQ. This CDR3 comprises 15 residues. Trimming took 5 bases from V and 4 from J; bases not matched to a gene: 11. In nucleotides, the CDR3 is TGTGCCAGCAGCAAAACCGGGACAGAAGCTTACGAGCAGTACTTC. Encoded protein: CASSKTGTEAYEQYF.

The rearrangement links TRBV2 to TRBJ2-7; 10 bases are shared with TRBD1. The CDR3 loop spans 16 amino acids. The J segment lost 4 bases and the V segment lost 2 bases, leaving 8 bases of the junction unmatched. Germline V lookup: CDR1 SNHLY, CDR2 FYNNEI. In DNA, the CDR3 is TGTGCCAGCAGTGAATCCCTTCGGACAGGGGGTTACGAGCAGTACTTC. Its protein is CASSESLRTGGYEQYF.

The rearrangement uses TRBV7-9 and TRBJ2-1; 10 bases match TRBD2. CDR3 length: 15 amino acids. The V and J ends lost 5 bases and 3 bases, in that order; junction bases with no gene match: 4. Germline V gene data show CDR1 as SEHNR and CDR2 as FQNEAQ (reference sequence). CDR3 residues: CASSPLAGNYNEQFF. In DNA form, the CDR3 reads TGTGCCAGCAGCCCACTAGCGGGAAACTACAATGAGCAGTTCTTC.

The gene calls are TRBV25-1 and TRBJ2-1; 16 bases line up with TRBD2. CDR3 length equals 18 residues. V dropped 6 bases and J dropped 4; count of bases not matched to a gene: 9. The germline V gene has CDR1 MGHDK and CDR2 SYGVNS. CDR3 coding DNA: TGTGCCAGCAGACAAACCGGGACTAGCGGGGGGGTTTACAATGAGCAGTTCTTC. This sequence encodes CASRQTGTSGGVYNEQFF.

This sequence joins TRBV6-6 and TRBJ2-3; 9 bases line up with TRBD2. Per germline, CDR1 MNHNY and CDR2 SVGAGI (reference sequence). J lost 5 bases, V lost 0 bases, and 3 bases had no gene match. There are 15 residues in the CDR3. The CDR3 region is CASSYSGLAVDTQYF. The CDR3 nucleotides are TGTGCCAGCAGTTACTCGGGACTAGCCGTAGATACGCAGTATTTT.

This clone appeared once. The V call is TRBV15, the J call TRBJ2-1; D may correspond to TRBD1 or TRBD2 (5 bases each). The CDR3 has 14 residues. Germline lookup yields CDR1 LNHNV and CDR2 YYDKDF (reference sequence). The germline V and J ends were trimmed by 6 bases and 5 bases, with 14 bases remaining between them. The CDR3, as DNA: TGTGCCACCAGGGCCGGGGCTAACCACAATGAGCAGTTCTTC. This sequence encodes CATRAGANHNEQFF.

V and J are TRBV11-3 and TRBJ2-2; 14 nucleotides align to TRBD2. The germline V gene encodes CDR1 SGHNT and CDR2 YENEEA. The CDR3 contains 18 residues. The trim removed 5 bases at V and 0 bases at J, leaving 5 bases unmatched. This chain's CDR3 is CASSLGLAGATNTGELFF. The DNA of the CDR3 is TGTGCCAGCAGCCTGGGACTAGCGGGGGCAACGAACACCGGGGAGCTGTTTTTT. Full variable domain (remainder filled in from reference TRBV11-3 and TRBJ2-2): EAGVVQSPRYKIIEKKQPVAFWCNPISGHNTLYWYLQNLGQGPELLIRYENEEAVDDSQLPKDRFSAERLKGVDSTLKIQPAELGDSAVYLCASSLGLAGATNTGELFFGEGSRLTVL.

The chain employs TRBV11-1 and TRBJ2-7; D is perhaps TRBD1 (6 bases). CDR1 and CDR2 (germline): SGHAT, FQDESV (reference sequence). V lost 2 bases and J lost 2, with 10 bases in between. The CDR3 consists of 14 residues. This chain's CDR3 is CASSLRGSTYEQYF. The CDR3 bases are TGTGCCAGCAGCTTAAGGGGGAGTACCTACGAGCAGTACTTC.

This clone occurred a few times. CDR3 in DNA: TGCGCCAGCAGCCAAGAACAGGACAGGGTCGAAAAACTGTTTTTT. Amino acids: CASSQEQDRVEKLFF. The chain couples TRBV4-1 to TRBJ1-4; TRBD1 agrees at 8 bases. The CDR3 has 15 amino acids. The V segment lost 0 bases and the J segment 8 bases; nucleotides outside the gene matches: 5. Germline V CDR1 and CDR2: MGHRA, YSYEKL.

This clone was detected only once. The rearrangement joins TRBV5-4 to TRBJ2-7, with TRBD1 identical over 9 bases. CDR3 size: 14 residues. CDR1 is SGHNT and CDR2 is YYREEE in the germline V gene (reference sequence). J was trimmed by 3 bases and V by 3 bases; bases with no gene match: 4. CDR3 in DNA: TGTGCCAGCAGCTCAAACAGGGGGCGCTACGAGCAGTACTTC. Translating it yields CASSSNRGRYEQYF.

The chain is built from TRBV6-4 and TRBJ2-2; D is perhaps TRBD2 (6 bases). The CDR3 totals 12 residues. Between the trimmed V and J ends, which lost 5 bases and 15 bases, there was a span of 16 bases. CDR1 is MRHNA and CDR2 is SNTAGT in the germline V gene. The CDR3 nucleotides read TGTGCCAGCAGTTCCAGACTAGGCCAGGTGTTTTTT. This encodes CASSSRLGQVFF.

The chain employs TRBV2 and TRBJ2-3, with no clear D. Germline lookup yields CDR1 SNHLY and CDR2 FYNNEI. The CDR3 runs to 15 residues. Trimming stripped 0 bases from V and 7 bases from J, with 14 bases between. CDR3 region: CASSEALVPGHTQYF. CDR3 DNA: TGTGCCAGCAGTGAAGCGCTCGTGCCGGGTCATACGCAGTATTTT.